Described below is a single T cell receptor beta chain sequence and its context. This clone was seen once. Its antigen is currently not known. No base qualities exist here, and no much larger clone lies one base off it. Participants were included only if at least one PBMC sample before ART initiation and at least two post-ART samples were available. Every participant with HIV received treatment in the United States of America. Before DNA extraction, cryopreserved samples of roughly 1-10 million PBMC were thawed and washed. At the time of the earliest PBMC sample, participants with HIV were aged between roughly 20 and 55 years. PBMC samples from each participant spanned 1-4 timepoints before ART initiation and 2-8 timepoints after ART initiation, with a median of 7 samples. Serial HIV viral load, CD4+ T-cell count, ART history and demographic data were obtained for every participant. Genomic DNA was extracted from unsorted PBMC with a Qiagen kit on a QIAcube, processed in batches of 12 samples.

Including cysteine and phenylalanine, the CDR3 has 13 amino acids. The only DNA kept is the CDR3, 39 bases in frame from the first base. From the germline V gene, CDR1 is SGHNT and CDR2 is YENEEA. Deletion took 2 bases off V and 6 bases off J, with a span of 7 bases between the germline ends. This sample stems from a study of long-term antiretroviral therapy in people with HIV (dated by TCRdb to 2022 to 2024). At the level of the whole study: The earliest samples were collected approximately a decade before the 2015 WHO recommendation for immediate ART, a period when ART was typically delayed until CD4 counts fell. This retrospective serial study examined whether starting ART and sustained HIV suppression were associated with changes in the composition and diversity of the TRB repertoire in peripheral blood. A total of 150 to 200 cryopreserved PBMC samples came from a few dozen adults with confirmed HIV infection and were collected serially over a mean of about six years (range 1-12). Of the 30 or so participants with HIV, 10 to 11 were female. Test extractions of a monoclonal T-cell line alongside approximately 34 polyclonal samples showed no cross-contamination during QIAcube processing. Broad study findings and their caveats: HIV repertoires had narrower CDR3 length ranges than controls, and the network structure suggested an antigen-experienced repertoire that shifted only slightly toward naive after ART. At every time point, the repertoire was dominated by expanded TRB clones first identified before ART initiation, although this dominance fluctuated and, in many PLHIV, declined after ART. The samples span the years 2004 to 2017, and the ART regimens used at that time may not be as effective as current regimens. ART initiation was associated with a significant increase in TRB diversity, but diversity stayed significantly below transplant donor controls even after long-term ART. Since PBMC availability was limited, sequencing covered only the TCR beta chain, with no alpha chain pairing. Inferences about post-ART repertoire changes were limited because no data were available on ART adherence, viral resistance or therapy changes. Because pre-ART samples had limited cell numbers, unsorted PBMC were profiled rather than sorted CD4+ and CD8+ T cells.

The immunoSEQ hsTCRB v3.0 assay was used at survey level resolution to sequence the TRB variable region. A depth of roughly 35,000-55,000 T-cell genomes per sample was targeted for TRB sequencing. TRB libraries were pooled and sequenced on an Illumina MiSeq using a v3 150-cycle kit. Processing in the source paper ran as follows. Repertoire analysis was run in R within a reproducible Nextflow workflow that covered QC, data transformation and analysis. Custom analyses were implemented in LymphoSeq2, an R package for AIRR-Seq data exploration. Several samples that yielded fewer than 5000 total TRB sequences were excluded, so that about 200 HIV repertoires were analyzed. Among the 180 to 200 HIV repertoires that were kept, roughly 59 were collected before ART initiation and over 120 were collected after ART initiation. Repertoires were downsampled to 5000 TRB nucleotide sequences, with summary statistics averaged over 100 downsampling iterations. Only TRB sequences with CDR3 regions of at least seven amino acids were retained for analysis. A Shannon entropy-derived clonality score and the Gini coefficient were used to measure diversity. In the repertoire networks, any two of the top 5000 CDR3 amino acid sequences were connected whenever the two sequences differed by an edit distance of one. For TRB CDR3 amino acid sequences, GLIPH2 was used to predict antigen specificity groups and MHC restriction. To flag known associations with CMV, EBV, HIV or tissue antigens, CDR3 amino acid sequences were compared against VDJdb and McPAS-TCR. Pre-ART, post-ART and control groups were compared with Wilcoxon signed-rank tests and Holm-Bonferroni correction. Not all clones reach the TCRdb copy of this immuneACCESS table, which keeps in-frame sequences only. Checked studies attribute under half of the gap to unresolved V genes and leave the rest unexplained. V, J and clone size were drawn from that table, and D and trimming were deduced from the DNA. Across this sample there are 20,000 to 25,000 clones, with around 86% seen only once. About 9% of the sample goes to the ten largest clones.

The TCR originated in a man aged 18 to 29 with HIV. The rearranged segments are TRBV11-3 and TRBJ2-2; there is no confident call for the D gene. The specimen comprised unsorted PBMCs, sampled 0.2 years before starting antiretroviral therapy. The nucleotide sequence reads TGTGCCAGCAGCTTACTGTGGCCCGGGGAGCTGTTTTTT. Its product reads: CASSLLWPGELFF.